Listed here are 11 T cell receptor beta chains from one sample, sequenced in a study of Ad26.COV2.S vaccination and SARS-CoV-2 variants. Measured with immunoSEQ multiplex PCR; TCRdb has only the in-frame clones, and not every one. The data show more than 300,000 clones, roughly nine tenths seen once. The sample's treatment: around 19 received Ad26.COV2.S at low or high dose, single or two shots; roughly five received placebo; per-sample allocation not given. On day 63 after the first injection, vaccine and placebo recipients gave samples. The sample in question was peripheral blood, obtained in a trial of Ad26.COV2.S vaccine versus placebo. The source of these receptors is a person between 18 and 59 years old who received the Ad26.COV2.S COVID-19 vaccine or a placebo.

The chain joins TRBV9 to TRBJ1-4, with 8 bases that match TRBD1. V was clipped by 3 bases and J by 6 bases; unmatched bases: 4. CDR3 length: 14 residues. From germline, CDR1 is SGDLS and CDR2 YYNGEE. CDR3 nucleotides: TGTGCCAGCAGCGCCGGACAGGGCTATGAAAAACTGTTTTTT. It codes for CASSAGQGYEKLFF. Full variable domain (remainder filled in from reference TRBV9 and TRBJ1-4): DSGVTQTPKHLITATGQRVTLRCSPRSGDLSVYWYQQSLDQGLQFLIQYYNGEERAKGNILERFSAQQFPDLHSELNLSSLELGDSALYFCASSAGQGYEKLFFGSGTQLSVL.

For the CDR3, the DNA is TGTGCCAGCAGCTTGGGGCGTGCCGGATTACAAGAGACCCAGTACTTC. It encodes CASSLGRAGLQETQYF. J is TRBJ2-5 and V is TRBV5-5; the D is unclear. V gave up 0 bases and J gave up 2 bases, with 14 bases separating them. The germline V gene has CDR1 SGHKS and CDR2 YYEKEE (reference sequence). The CDR3 runs 16 residues.

The V call is TRBV6-2 or TRBV6-3, the J call TRBJ1-1; tentatively, D is TRBD1 (5 bases). The length of the CDR3 is 14 residues. Germline V gives CDR1 MNHEY, CDR2 SVGEGT. V shed 6 bases and J shed 3 bases, with 14 bases lying between them. CDR3 sequence (DNA): TGTGCCAGCAGCCGGGACGGGGGGGACACTGAAGCTTTCTTT. This codes for CASSRDGGDTEAFF.

The chain carries TRBV28 and TRBJ1-5, with no clear D. The ends were cut back, 3 bases at V and 2 bases at J, with 8 bases in the middle. This CDR3 contains 14 residues. The germline gives CDR1 MDHEN, CDR2 SYDVKM. The CDR3 nucleotides read TGTGCCAGCAGTTTTCTTTGGGGCAATCAGCCCCAGCATTTT. Amino acid sequence: CASSFLWGNQPQHF.

The CDR3 DNA reads TGTGCCAGCTCACCATTGGGTTCCTACGAGCAGTACTTC. This encodes CASSPLGSYEQYF. The V call is TRBV18, the J call TRBJ2-7; D not certain. Germline V gives CDR1 KGHSH, CDR2 LQKENI. The CDR3 has 13 residues. Trimming removed 2 bases at V and 1 base at J, with 6 bases between.

J is TRBJ2-3 and V is TRBV7-3; no clear D. V was trimmed by 0 bases and J by 4 bases, leaving 11 bases between them. CDR3 length equals 15 residues. The germline V gene has CDR1 SGHTA and CDR2 FQGTGA. The DNA of the CDR3 is TGTGCCAGCAGCTTAACAGGGTTGGGTCCAGATACGCAGTATTTT. This sequence encodes CASSLTGLGPDTQYF.

V gene TRBV16 combines with J gene TRBJ1-4, with 8 bases lining up with TRBD1. V lost 4 bases and J lost 8; bases outside the gene matches: 12. From germline, CDR1 is KGHSY and CDR2 FQNENV. The CDR3 loop spans 16 amino acids. DNA for the CDR3: TGTGCCAGCAGCCGCCGACCCCAGGGGGCCGGGGAAAAACTGTTTTTT. Translation gives CASSRRPQGAGEKLFF.

This clone was seen a single time. The chain links TRBV9 to TRBJ1-5, with D perhaps TRBD1 (6 bases). This CDR3 has 14 residues. With 3 bases removed from V and 4 bases from J, the gap between germline ends came to 11 bases. Germline CDR1 and CDR2: SGDLS and YYNGEE. The CDR3 bases are TGTGCCAGCAGCGCAGAAACAGGGAATCAGCCCCAGCATTTT. It specifies CASSAETGNQPQHF.

This clone was counted once. The chain couples TRBV6-5 to TRBJ1-1; D may be TRBD1 (5 bases). From germline, CDR1 is MNHEY and CDR2 SVGAGI. The CDR3 runs 14 residues. Trimming cost V 4 bases and J 5 bases, with 14 bases left between them. The CDR3 here is CASSFGREGTEAFF. CDR3 sequence (DNA): TGTGCCAGCAGTTTTGGTAGGGAGGGGACTGAAGCTTTCTTT.

The V gene is TRBV28, the J gene TRBJ2-7, with D possibly being TRBD1 (5 bases). Germline values: CDR1 MDHEN, CDR2 SYDVKM. The germline V and J ends were trimmed by 7 bases and 2 bases, with 15 bases remaining between them. This CDR3 comprises 14 residues. CDR3 in amino acids: CASIPQGSPYEQYF. Written as DNA, the CDR3 is TGTGCCAGCATCCCCCAGGGTTCTCCCTACGAGCAGTACTTC.

This chain connects TRBV2 to TRBJ2-2; 11 bases map to TRBD1. The V and J ends lost 5 bases and 8 bases, in that order; junction bases with no gene match: 4. The germline gives CDR1 SNHLY, CDR2 FYNNEI. CDR3 length: 14 residues. The CDR3 loop is CASSKDRGQGELFF. The CDR3 region has the DNA TGTGCCAGCAGTAAGGACAGGGGGCAAGGGGAGCTGTTTTTT.